The 10 T cell receptor beta chains below were found in one sample sequenced in a study of shared clonotypes between healthy human individuals. Data came from immunoSEQ multiplex PCR; TCRdb stores just in-frame clones and leaves some out. Of 2 million to 2.5 million clones in the sample, approximately 94% were seen once. Sequenced input: naive CD4+ T cells sorted from blood. Subset noted: CD45RA+ positively selected. Every receptor here comes from a man aged 18 to 35 in good health.

This chain joins TRBV27 and TRBJ2-2, with D possibly called TRBD1 or TRBD2 (5 bases each). V lost 6 bases and J lost 8, with 16 bases in between. Per germline, CDR1 MNHEY and CDR2 SMNVEV (reference sequence). The CDR3 runs 14 residues. CDR3 in DNA: TGTGCCAGCAGAAGACTACAGGTTTCGGGGGAGCTGTTTTTT. Its protein is CASRRLQVSGELFF.

This chain links TRBV7-9 with TRBJ2-7; either TRBD1 or TRBD2 may supply D (6 bases each). The CDR3 contains 19 residues. Trimming left V 5 bases short and J 3 bases short, with 29 bases between. Germline CDR1 and CDR2: SEHNR and FQNEAQ (reference sequence). The chain's CDR3 is CASSRTPGQGGLKGYEQYF. DNA of the CDR3: TGTGCCAGCAGCCGCACCCCGGGACAAGGGGGGTTGAAGGGCTACGAGCAGTACTTC.

This sequence joins TRBV30 and TRBJ2-4; D possibly corresponds to TRBD2 (5 bases). The germline V gene has CDR1 GTSNPN and CDR2 SVGIG (reference sequence). CDR3 length: 15 amino acids. V shed 5 bases and J shed 6 bases, with 20 bases lying between them. The CDR3 DNA is TGTGCCTGGGGCGGGCGAACTAGTATCTTAAACATTCAGTACTTC. It yields the protein CAWGGRTSILNIQYF.

This clone appeared a single time. The rearrangement joins TRBV10-2 to TRBJ2-5, with a weak D call TRBD1 (5 bases). CDR3 length equals 16 residues. CDR1 and CDR2 (germline): WSHSY, SAAADI. V was cut by 0 bases and J by 5 bases, with 16 bases left in between. CDR3 DNA: TGCGCCAGCAGTGAGTCAGGGATGGGGCTCGAGGAGACCCAGTACTTC. It specifies CASSESGMGLEETQYF.

This CDR3 reads CASSFPELGSYEQYF. The CDR3 DNA is TGTGCCAGCAGCTTCCCCGAGTTAGGCTCCTACGAGCAGTACTTC. The J gene is TRBJ2-7, the V gene TRBV11-3; D gene uncertain. Trimming left V 3 bases short and J 0 bases short, with 12 bases between. The CDR3 sequence is 15 residues long. Germline CDR1 is SGHNT and CDR2 is YENEEA.

The chain has TRBV19 and TRBJ1-4, with TRBD1 as a possible D gene (5 bases). The CDR3 contains 15 residues. CDR1 and CDR2 (germline): LNHDA, SQIVND (reference sequence). Trimming shortened V by 1 base and J by 8 bases, and 14 bases separated the two germline ends. The CDR3 is CASSIVEGSGEKLFF. The CDR3 nucleotides read TGTGCCAGTAGTATAGTCGAGGGTTCAGGGGAAAAACTGTTTTTT.

The chain couples TRBV19 to TRBJ1-6; D unclear. This CDR3 comprises 15 residues. Per the germline V gene, CDR1 is LNHDA and CDR2 is SQIVND (reference sequence). The V end was cut by 7 bases, the J end by 4 bases, with 14 bases between. CDR3 nucleotides: TGTGCCAGTACCATCGGAGGTGTGTATAATTCACCCCTCCACTTT. This sequence encodes CASTIGGVYNSPLHF.

The rearrangement links TRBV5-4 to TRBJ2-4; the D gene is possibly TRBD1 (5 bases). V lost 0 bases to trimming and J lost 15 bases, with 16 bases between them. CDR1 is SGHNT and CDR2 is YYREEE in the germline V gene (reference sequence). The CDR3 spans 13 residues. The CDR3 region is CASSLESWGQPYF. DNA for the CDR3: TGTGCCAGCAGCTTGGAGTCTTGGGGCCAGCCGTACTTC.

The chain carries TRBV7-3 and TRBJ2-5; possibly TRBD2 for D (6 bases). The CDR3 loop spans 15 amino acids. V gave up 5 bases and J gave up 0 bases, with 13 bases separating them. CDR1 is SGHTA and CDR2 is FQGTGA in the germline V gene. The CDR3 spells CASSPTGTYQETQYF. The DNA of the CDR3 is TGTGCCAGCAGCCCTACCGGGACTTACCAAGAGACCCAGTACTTC. The full variable domain, rest sourced from reference TRBV7-3 and TRBJ2-5, is GAGVSQTPSNKVTEKGKYVELRCDPISGHTALYWYRQSLGQGPEFLIYFQGTGAADDSGLPNDRFFAVRPEGSVSTLKIQRTERGDSAVYLCASSPTGTYQETQYFGPGTRLLVL.

This chain connects TRBV2 to TRBJ2-3; no firm D call. This CDR3 has 14 amino acids. CDR1 and CDR2 (germline): SNHLY, FYNNEI. V lost 3 bases and J 4 bases, leaving 11 bases between the germline ends. The CDR3 nucleotides read TGTGCCAGCAGTGAGGTCTTCTCCCCAGATACGCAGTATTTT. Its protein product is CASSEVFSPDTQYF.